The 8 T cell receptor beta chains reported below all come from one sample, sequenced in a study of cytomegalovirus exposure and HLA in healthy donors. Primers for the PCR totalled 60 Vbeta and 13 Jbeta. The protocol was immunoSEQ multiplex PCR, while the TCRdb copy is restricted to in-frame clones and leaves out a portion. The sample consists of approximately 160,000 clones, roughly 80% of them appearing once. The material sequenced was PBMCs. The source of these receptors is a man aged 18 to 30 in good health and CMV-seropositive.

CDR3 amino acids: CASSDGQTNTGELFF. As DNA, the CDR3 is TGTGCCAGCAGTGACGGGCAAACGAACACCGGGGAGCTGTTTTTT. J is TRBJ2-2 and V is TRBV6-4; D gene ambiguous. The CDR3 is made up of 15 amino acids. Germline CDR1 MRHNA, CDR2 SNTAGT. Trimming left V 2 bases short and J 0 bases short, with 7 bases between.

The chain is built from TRBV5-4 and TRBJ2-7, with a tentative D call TRBD1 (5 bases). The V gene's germline CDR1 is SGHNT and CDR2 YYREEE (reference sequence). V was clipped by 2 bases and J by 5 bases, with 17 bases between them. CDR3 length: 15 residues. CDR3 sequence: CASSFRVAGSDEQYF. The CDR3 DNA reads as TGTGCCAGCAGCTTTCGGGTGGCAGGGTCTGACGAGCAGTACTTC.

The genes are TRBV9 and TRBJ1-2, with 9 bases matching TRBD1. This CDR3 spans 14 amino acids. In germline, CDR1 is SGDLS, CDR2 YYNGEE. The ends lost 3 bases at V and 8 bases at J; junction bases unmatched: 8. DNA for the CDR3: TGTGCCAGCAGCGGATGGGACAGGGAGAACGGCTACACCTTC. It is translated as CASSGWDRENGYTF.

The chain joins TRBV5-1 to TRBJ2-3, with TRBD1 matching over 11 bases. Germline V gives CDR1 SGHRS, CDR2 YFSETQ. V was clipped by 4 bases and J by 5 bases; unmatched bases: 6. The CDR3 is 15 amino acids. The CDR3 sequence is CASSVGTGGGDTQYF. The CDR3 coding sequence is TGCGCCAGCAGCGTGGGGACAGGGGGAGGAGATACGCAGTATTTT.

The chain couples TRBV29-1 to TRBJ2-7, with 15 bases lining up with TRBD2. V shed 4 bases, J shed 4 bases, and the junction held 14 bases outside the gene matches. Germline assignment: CDR1 SQVTM and CDR2 ANQGSEA. The CDR3 totals 18 residues. The CDR3 DNA sequence: TGCAGCGTTGGGACTAGCGGGAGGGAGAACGGATGGATGTACGAGCAGTACTTC. This sequence encodes CSVGTSGRENGWMYEQYF.

The rearrangement joins TRBV4-1 to TRBJ2-2; D gene unclear. V lost 3 bases, J lost 1 base, and 3 bases lay in between. This CDR3 has 13 residues. CDR1 and CDR2 from the germline V gene are MGHRA and YSYEKL. The CDR3, as DNA: TGCGCCAGCAGCCACATGAACACCGGGGAGCTGTTTTTT. This codes for CASSHMNTGELFF.

This clone was seen only once. The rearrangement links TRBV28 to TRBJ1-5; 8 nucleotides align to TRBD1. The J segment lost 15 bases and the V segment lost 6 bases, leaving 19 bases of the junction unmatched. The germline V gene encodes CDR1 MDHEN and CDR2 SYDVKM. The CDR3 runs 15 residues. The DNA of the CDR3 is TGTGCCAGCAGCCGCGAGACAGGGGCCCTCTTCGGGCTGCATTTT. Protein: CASSRETGALFGLHF.

There are a few counts of this clone. The chain couples TRBV7-9 to TRBJ2-5, with 7 bases that match TRBD2. The J call may be incorrect, as the DNA end agrees better with TRBJ2-7. CDR1 is SEHNR and CDR2 is FQNEAQ in the germline V gene (reference sequence). This CDR3 comprises 15 residues. CDR3 sequence: CASSAPLATTYEQYF. Here the CDR3 DNA reads TGTGCCAGCAGCGCGCCACTAGCGACGACCTACGAGCAGTACTTC.